This T cell receptor (beta chain) emerged from a study of blood T cell repertoires in COVID-19. For the study at large: Whether acute or convalescent, the COVID-19 samples came from the United States, Italy and Spain. PBMCs, B-cell-depleted T cells, or T cells were the source of the cDNA or gDNA that made up the material.

In the original workflow: Estimates of nucleated cell counts were drawn from the amplification of reference gene primers. Profiling relied on immunoSEQ multiplex PCR, and the TCRdb table lists in-frame clones only, not all of them. V and J calls and clone size are given by that table; D and trimming were obtained from the DNA. The sample yields approximately 130,000 clones, 60% to 80% seen once. CDR3 length: 16 residues. Trimming removed 0 bases from V and 5 bases from J, with 16 bases in between. CDR1 and CDR2 (germline): SGHAT, FQNNGV. The chain employs TRBV11-2 and TRBJ1-2; D is undetermined. The TCR sequence derives from a human donor in a cohort sampled during active COVID-19. The specimen was peripheral blood. The CDR3 bases are TGTGCCAGCAGCTTAGATCTTCGTGGAGGACGGTATGGCTACACCTTC. It yields the protein CASSLDLRGGRYGYTF.